This T cell receptor (beta chain) was sequenced for a study of T-cell reconstitution after alpha-beta-depleted transplantation in children. Overall study results and limits: Newly made T cells mostly supplied T-cell counts and diversity one year after transplant. The origin of alpha-beta T cells about two months after transplant was reportedly several hundred expanded graft clones.

Unique molecular identifiers were incorporated during preparation of the TCRbeta library. TCRdb called the PCR reads again in MiXCR, with one record for every CDR3 protein. The sample consists of around 440,000 distinct CDR3 sequences, 15% to 20% of them appearing once. CDR3 size: 16 residues. Germline CDR1 reads DFQATT; CDR2 reads SNEGSKA (reference sequence). V dropped 1 base and J dropped 4 bases, with 19 bases sitting between them. Remarks on this clonotype: Its specificity is not known.

The V and J genes are TRBV20-1 and TRBJ2-5, with a weak D call TRBD1 (5 bases). The sequencing here drew on PBMCs, mostly from graft donor cells, taken 360 days after TCRalphabeta/CD19-depleted stem cell transplant. The TCR originated in a boy under two years old who had a stem cell transplant for Wiskott-Aldrich syndrome, so the T cells may come from the graft donor. As DNA, the CDR3 is TGCAGTGCTAGAGGTTGGGGCAGGGAAGCTGGAGAGACCCAGTACTTC. Protein product: CSARGWGREAGETQYF.